Below are 26 T cell receptor beta chains sequenced from a single sample in a study of beta chain features in type 1 diabetes. Investigators reverse transcribed all isolated RNA, so they sequenced expressed TCRB transcripts. The method was immunoSEQ multiplex PCR; TCRdb's version includes in-frame clones alone and lacks a portion of them. Of hundreds of thousands of clones in the sample, around an eighth are singletons; the top ten hold under 0.02%. Source material: naive CD4+ T cells from blood. Every receptor here comes from a man aged 18-30 years in good health.

This clone has only a few counts. The chain carries TRBV7-2 and TRBJ1-2, with TRBD1 as a possible D gene (6 bases). Trimming took 4 bases from V and 8 from J, leaving 17 bases between them. The CDR3 is made up of 14 amino acids. Germline V gene sequence: CDR1 SGHTA, CDR2 FQGNSA. DNA of the CDR3: TGTGCCAGCAGCTCAGATGGGCAGGGGAACGGCTACACCTTC. This codes for CASSSDGQGNGYTF. Based on the CDR3 plus reference TRBV7-2 and TRBJ1-2, the full variable domain is GAGVSQSPSNKVTEKGKDVELRCDPISGHTALYWYRQSLGQGLEFLIYFQGNSAPDKSGLPSDRFSAERTGGSVSTLTIQRTQQEDSAVYLCASSSDGQGNGYTFGSGTRLTVV.

Worth noting for this clone: Its ends do not fully match the called genes, so a read error is possible. The chain links TRBV29-1 to TRBJ1-1, with TRBD1 identical over 7 bases. This CDR3 region has 13 residues. Per the germline V gene, CDR1 is SQVTM and CDR2 is ANQGSEA. In DNA, the CDR3 is TGCAGCGTGGAAGGACAGGCGAACACTGAAGCTTTCTTT. Translation gives CSVEGQANTEAFF.

The rearrangement joins TRBV29-1 to TRBJ2-5; a possible D gene is TRBD2 (6 bases). Deletions cut 6 bases from V and 5 bases from J, with 19 bases between. The CDR3 totals 14 residues. Germline V gene data show CDR1 as SQVTM and CDR2 as ANQGSEA. This CDR3 reads CSVRDSRFGETQYF. DNA for the CDR3: TGCAGCGTACGGGACTCTCGTTTCGGGGAGACCCAGTACTTC.

The chain couples TRBV30 to TRBJ2-3, with TRBD2 matching over 9 bases. This CDR3 is built from 15 residues. J was trimmed by 0 bases and V by 4 bases; bases with no gene match: 5. Germline V gives CDR1 GTSNPN, CDR2 SVGIG (reference sequence). The CDR3 is CAWTLAGTSTDTQYF. The CDR3 coding sequence is TGTGCCTGGACCCTAGCGGGGACTAGCACAGATACGCAGTATTTT. Full variable domain (remainder filled in from reference TRBV30 and TRBJ2-3): SQTIHQWPATLVQPVGSPLSLECTVEGTSNPNLYWYRQAAGRGLQLLFYSVGIGQISSEVPQNLSASRPQDRQFILSSKKLLLSDSGFYLCAWTLAGTSTDTQYFGPGTRLTVL.

About this clone: Since no conserved phenylalanine or tryptophan closes the CDR3, a read error is the likely cause. Because the CDR3's place on the DNA is in doubt, the DNA is left out and the CDR3 is given as listed by TCRdb. V usage is TRBV23-1 and J usage is TRBJ1-6; the D segment call TRBD1 is taken from the table without a DNA check. TRBV23-1 is an open reading frame, and its role is uncertain. The CDR3 spans 12 residues, counting both ends. CDR3 sequence: CASSRGGGQGLS.

This clone has more than one count but fewer than ten. CDR3 sequence reads: CASSPGRGGTDTQYF. The DNA of the CDR3 is TGTGCCAGCAGCCCCGGTAGGGGTGGCACAGATACGCAGTATTTT. V is TRBV7-3 and J is TRBJ2-3, with D perhaps TRBD1 (5 bases). Germline V CDR1 and CDR2: SGHTA, FQGTGA. V lost 5 bases and J 1 base, leaving 13 bases between the germline ends. The length of the CDR3 is 15 residues.

V and J are TRBV7-2 and TRBJ2-7; 8 bases agree with TRBD2. With V trimmed by 5 bases and J by 3 bases, 6 bases remained unmatched. This CDR3 region has 14 residues. Germline V gene data show CDR1 as SGHTA and CDR2 as FQGNSA. The DNA of the CDR3 is TGTGCCAGCAGCCCCGCCGGGAGGGTCTACGAGCAGTACTTC. It yields the protein CASSPAGRVYEQYF.

With respect to this clone: Other nucleotide sequences in the sample specify the same CDR3. The chain is built from TRBV4-2 and TRBJ1-2; no firm D call. The CDR3 spans 13 residues. Between the trimmed V and J ends, which lost 1 base and 3 bases, there was a span of 6 bases. Germline CDR1 reads LGHNA; CDR2 reads YNFKEQ. CDR3 residues: CASSQGQDYGYTF. In DNA, the CDR3 is TGTGCCAGCAGCCAAGGACAAGACTATGGCTACACCTTC.

This clone was seen only a few times. One end of the junction fails to match germline, which may point to a read error. This chain uses TRBV7-2 with TRBJ2-6; D is possibly TRBD1 or TRBD2 (7 bases each). This CDR3 is 16 amino acids long. From germline, CDR1 is SGHTA and CDR2 FQGNSA. CDR3 in amino acids: CASTLQGTNGANVLTF. CDR3 in DNA: TGTGCCAGCACCTTACAGGGGACTAATGGGGCCAACGTCCTGACTTTC.

The sample holds a few counts of this clone. CDR3 loop: CASSLERGTNEKLFF. For the CDR3, the DNA is TGCGCCAGCAGCTTGGAGCGGGGCACTAATGAAAAACTGTTTTTT. The chain links TRBV5-1 to TRBJ1-4; D possibly corresponds to TRBD1 (5 bases). There are 15 residues in the CDR3. The germline V gene encodes CDR1 SGHRS and CDR2 YFSETQ. V was clipped by 0 bases and J by 2 bases, with 8 bases between them.

The chain carries TRBV18 and TRBJ2-6; a weak D match, TRBD1 (6 bases). V gave up 3 bases and J gave up 0 bases, with 9 bases separating them. Germline CDR1 reads KGHSH; CDR2 reads LQKENI. The CDR3 has 16 residues. The CDR3, as DNA: TGTGCCAGCTCACCGAGACAGGACTCTGGGGCCAACGTCCTGACTTTC. This sequence encodes CASSPRQDSGANVLTF.

There are many counts of this clone. The chain employs TRBV4-2 and TRBJ2-5; 15 bases match TRBD2. Trimming took 0 bases from V and 2 from J; bases not matched to a gene: 4. CDR1 and CDR2 (germline): LGHNA, YNFKEQ. CDR3 length: 18 amino acids. DNA for the CDR3: TGTGCCAGCAGCCAAGAACCGGGACTAGCGGGGGGACAAGAGACCCAGTACTTC. As protein: CASSQEPGLAGGQETQYF.

The CDR3 loop is CASSSLDRGLGEQYF. Here the CDR3 DNA reads TGTGCCAGCAGCTCCCTCGACAGGGGGCTAGGCGAGCAGTACTTC. The V gene is TRBV7-4, the J gene TRBJ2-7; TRBD1 aligns across 10 bases. Germline assignment: CDR1 SGHVT and CDR2 SQSDAQ. V shed 4 bases and J 6 bases; nucleotides not matched to a gene: 9. This CDR3 contains 15 residues. Variable domain in full (rest from reference TRBV7-4 and TRBJ2-7): GAGVSQSPRYKVAKRGRDVALRCDSISGHVTLYWYRQTLGQGSEVLTYSQSDAQRDKSGRPSGRFSAERPERSVSTLKIQRTEQGDSAVYLCASSSLDRGLGEQYFGPGTRLTVT.

This clone was observed a few times. This chain connects TRBV6-1 to TRBJ1-1; D unresolved. Trimming stripped 8 bases from V and 1 base from J, with 8 bases between. Germline V gives CDR1 MNHNS, CDR2 SASEGT. The CDR3 runs to 12 residues. This CDR3 is CASLTPNTEAFF. The CDR3 DNA reads as TGTGCCAGCCTTACACCGAACACTGAAGCTTTCTTT.

The rearrangement joins TRBV19 to TRBJ2-1, with 8 nucleotides matching TRBD2. The V gene's germline CDR1 is LNHDA and CDR2 SQIVND (reference sequence). CDR3 length: 15 amino acids. With V trimmed by 9 bases and J by 2 bases, 9 bases remained unmatched. The CDR3 reads CASLNQAGAYNEQFF. For the CDR3, the DNA is TGTGCCAGCTTAAACCAAGCGGGAGCCTACAATGAGCAGTTCTTC.

The genes are TRBV28 and TRBJ2-5, with D perhaps matching TRBD2 (6 bases). This CDR3 has 13 residues. V lost 6 bases, J lost 4 bases, and 12 bases lay in between. In germline, CDR1 is MDHEN, CDR2 SYDVKM. The CDR3 spells CASSSGVRETQYF. DNA of the CDR3: TGTGCCAGCAGCTCGGGGGTTAGAGAGACCCAGTACTTC.

The J gene is TRBJ1-2, the V gene TRBV5-6, with D maybe TRBD1 (6 bases). The V end was cut by 2 bases, the J end by 7 bases, with 12 bases between. The germline V gene has CDR1 SGHDT and CDR2 YYEEEE. This CDR3 region has 13 residues. The CDR3 DNA reads TGTGCCAGCAGCTTCGACAGGCATCGTGGCTACACCTTC. Residues: CASSFDRHRGYTF.

This clone was recorded a few times. The V and J genes are TRBV28 and TRBJ2-2; the match to TRBD1 covers 11 bases. Germline loops: CDR1 MDHEN, CDR2 SYDVKM. CDR3 length: 17 amino acids. Losses at the gene ends were 7 bases for V and 6 bases for J; bases not matched to a gene: 13. The CDR3 loop is CASNSPLGQGDSGELFF. CDR3 sequence (DNA): TGTGCCAGCAACTCCCCCCTGGGACAGGGGGATTCCGGGGAGCTGTTTTTT.

V is TRBV7-2 and J is TRBJ2-1; 8 bases map to TRBD2. In germline, CDR1 is SGHTA, CDR2 FQGNSA. The CDR3 totals 14 residues. The trim removed 2 bases at V and 6 bases at J, leaving 3 bases unmatched. The CDR3 is CASSLTSGANEQFF. DNA for the CDR3: TGTGCCAGCAGCTTAACTAGCGGAGCCAATGAGCAGTTCTTC. The variable domain in full, completed from reference TRBV7-2 and TRBJ2-1, reads GAGVSQSPSNKVTEKGKDVELRCDPISGHTALYWYRQSLGQGLEFLIYFQGNSAPDKSGLPSDRFSAERTGGSVSTLTIQRTQQEDSAVYLCASSLTSGANEQFFGPGTRLTVL.

This rearrangement joins TRBV7-9 to TRBJ1-1; D is unclear. The germline CDR1 and CDR2 sequences are SEHNR and FQNEAQ (reference sequence). This CDR3 has 15 residues. V lost 4 bases, J lost 4 bases, and 16 bases lay in between. The chain's CDR3 is CASSSNEGGRTEAFF. CDR3 nucleotides: TGTGCCAGCAGCTCCAATGAGGGAGGGCGCACTGAAGCTTTCTTT.

This clone was observed a handful of times. The J gene is TRBJ1-2, the V gene TRBV20-1; D possibly corresponds to TRBD1 (6 bases). There are 11 residues in the CDR3. The ends were cut back, 4 bases at V and 8 bases at J, with 11 bases in the middle. Germline V gene lookup returns CDR1 DFQATT and CDR2 SNEGSKA (reference sequence). CDR3 in amino acids: CSATTGPGYTF. CDR3 DNA sequence: TGCAGTGCTACCACAGGGCCCGGCTACACCTTC.

This chain joins TRBV7-3 and TRBJ2-5; 9 nucleotides agree with TRBD2. CDR1 is SGHTA, CDR2 FQGTGA, per germline. There are 15 residues in the CDR3. The junction had 7 bases not matched to a gene; V was cut back by 4 bases and J by 4 bases. For the CDR3, the DNA is TGTGCCAGCAGCTCCGTAGCGGGAGATACAGAGACCCAGTACTTC. Its translation: CASSSVAGDTETQYF.

This clone has just a few counts. The chain has TRBV7-2 and TRBJ2-3; 13 nucleotides agree with TRBD2. J gave up 5 bases and V 5 bases, and 7 bases lay outside the gene matches. Germline V CDR1 and CDR2: SGHTA, FQGNSA. This CDR3 region has 16 residues. The CDR3 sequence: CASSLRLAGGLDTQYF. The CDR3 DNA follows: TGTGCCAGCAGCCTAAGACTAGCGGGAGGTTTAGATACGCAGTATTTT.

The chain employs TRBV2 and TRBJ1-6, with a weak D call TRBD1 (5 bases). The CDR3 runs to 17 residues. Germline CDR1 and CDR2: SNHLY and FYNNEI. Trimming removed 6 bases at V and 7 bases at J, with 22 bases between. In DNA form, the CDR3 reads TGTGCCAGCAGCGATACGGGTCTGACAGTGAGCAATTCACCCCTCCACTTT. Translated: CASSDTGLTVSNSPLHF.

This clone came up a few times. This chain joins TRBV4-2 and TRBJ2-1; maybe TRBD2 (6 bases). The length of the CDR3 is 15 residues. CDR1 and CDR2 from the germline V gene are LGHNA and YNFKEQ. Trimming left V 3 bases short and J 6 bases short, with 15 bases between. The DNA of the CDR3 is TGTGCCAGCAGCCAGGAAAACCTAGCGAGCAATGAGCAGTTCTTC. It codes for CASSQENLASNEQFF.

About this clone: Other DNA sequences within the sample encode an identical CDR3. This rearrangement joins TRBV5-1 to TRBJ2-7; a weak D match, TRBD1 (5 bases). This CDR3 spans 12 amino acids. Germline assignment: CDR1 SGHRS and CDR2 YFSETQ. V lost 2 bases to trimming and J lost 4 bases, with 7 bases between them. CDR3 sequence: CASSLQDYEQYF. CDR3 nucleotides: TGCGCCAGCAGCTTACAGGATTACGAGCAGTACTTC.